The clone carrying this T cell receptor (beta chain) occurred once. Sequenced by immunoSEQ multiplex PCR; TCRdb stores in-frame clones only, minus some. Here the sample spans 9,500 to 15,000 clones, approximately 80% being singletons. This specimen belongs to a study of follicular helper T cells after annual influenza vaccination. Stated time point: 2015-2016 season, pre-vaccination. Community-dwelling subjects without influenza vaccination in the prior 6 months were enrolled. V was trimmed by 1 base and J by 6 bases, leaving 14 bases between them. The CDR3 covers 14 residues. Germline V gene sequence: CDR1 SGHRS, CDR2 YFSETQ.

The sequence derives from an adult who received the influenza vaccine. V and J are TRBV5-1 and TRBJ2-7; possible D gene TRBD2, 5 bases. Material: CXCR5+ CD38- circulating T follicular helper cells from blood, obtained on the day of influenza vaccination. Subset given: circulating Tfh, non-naive CD4+CXCR5+PD-1+ (ICOS+CD38+ or ICOS-CD38-). The DNA for the CDR3 is TGCGCCAGCAGCTTGCTGAGCGGCGCTGGCGAGCAGTACTTC. Translation: CASSLLSGAGEQYF.